The clone carrying this TCR beta chain was observed a handful of times. The antigen remains undetermined. The sample comes from a study of T cell responses to AZD1222 COVID-19 vaccine. Study results and limitations: The donor group comprised mostly white British people and more females; the analysis possibly underestimated clonal diversity. Vaccine-related CD4 TCRs covered spike, predominating at 160-218 and 743-854. Unmutated variant regions reportedly attract nearly half of all spike-specific TCRs. The study found Spike-specific TCR breadth and depth rose after two AZD1222 doses.

This CDR3 is built from 15 residues. Germline lookup yields CDR1 SGHTA and CDR2 FQGNSA. V lost 3 bases to trimming and J lost 4 bases, with 12 bases between them. Using immunoSEQ multiplex PCR, the repertoire was profiled, and TCRdb retains in-frame clones only, with some absent. Among more than 85,000 clones listed, approximately 88% were seen once. The TCR sequence derives from an adult who received the AZD1222 COVID-19 vaccine. The V call is TRBV7-2, the J call TRBJ2-2; tentative D call: TRBD2 (6 bases). The source material was peripheral blood, sampled 28 days after the second AZD1222 dose. The CDR3 loop is CASSLVGGVTGELFF. CDR3 DNA sequence: TGTGCCAGCAGCTTGGTGGGAGGTGTCACCGGGGAGCTGTTTTTT.